This passage covers 28 T cell receptor beta chains from one sample sequenced in a study of beta chain features in type 1 diabetes. Expressed TCRB transcripts were sequenced, since all the RNA that had been isolated was reverse transcribed. Some clones are missing from TCRdb's copy, which holds only in-frame ones; the method was immunoSEQ multiplex PCR. The data contain some 660,000 clones, over 12% of them singletons. Antigen specificity for these receptors is unknown. Study results and caveats: Moderate but significant shortening of TCRB CDR3s was recorded in all four CD4+ subsets from Type 1 diabetes patients.

Sequencing used naive CD4+ T cells from blood. The origin of the receptors is a man between 18 and 35 years old with type 1 diabetes.

This clone was picked up a small number of times. The gene calls are TRBV5-6 and TRBJ2-3; tentative D call: TRBD1 (6 bases). The length of the CDR3 is 16 residues. Germline V gene data show CDR1 as SGHDT and CDR2 as YYEEEE. Trimming left V 0 bases short and J 2 bases short, with 13 bases between. For the CDR3, the DNA is TGTGCCAGCAGCTTGGTGGGGACAAGGACCACAGATACGCAGTATTTT. Its protein is CASSLVGTRTTDTQYF.

This clone was counted a few times. The chain is built from TRBV27 and TRBJ2-1; TRBD2 matches 16 bases. The CDR3 has 17 residues. Germline CDR1 MNHEY, CDR2 SMNVEV (reference sequence). J was trimmed by 8 bases and V by 6 bases; bases with no gene match: 10. The CDR3 spells CASRTLLGLAGGYEQFF. The CDR3 DNA follows: TGTGCCAGCAGAACTCTCCTGGGACTAGCGGGAGGGTATGAGCAGTTCTTC.

The V call is TRBV15, the J call TRBJ2-5; D is ambiguous. CDR1 is LNHNV and CDR2 is YYDKDF in the germline V gene (reference sequence). V lost 5 bases to trimming and J lost 5 bases, with 6 bases between them. This CDR3 is built from 11 residues. CDR3 bases: TGTGCCACCAGCGAGAAGGAGACCCAGTACTTC. Translated: CATSEKETQYF.

This clone occurred a few times. The J gene is TRBJ1-1, the V gene TRBV27; D gene uncertain. The CDR3 has 13 amino acids. Germline values: CDR1 MNHEY, CDR2 SMNVEV (reference sequence). V lost 5 bases to trimming and J lost 5 bases, with 12 bases between them. CDR3 protein: CASSLPKRTEAFF. CDR3 coding DNA: TGTGCCAGCAGTCTCCCCAAAAGGACTGAAGCTTTCTTT.

The sample holds a few counts of this clone. The V call is TRBV7-2, the J call TRBJ1-4, with D maybe TRBD1 (5 bases). The V gene lost 2 bases and the J gene lost 7 bases, with 11 bases spanning the gap. CDR1 and CDR2 (germline): SGHTA, FQGNSA. This CDR3 comprises 14 residues. CDR3 amino acids: CASSLPGRFEKLFF. The CDR3 DNA reads TGTGCCAGCAGCTTACCGGGACGGTTTGAAAAACTGTTTTTT. Full variable domain (outside the CDR3, taken from reference TRBV7-2 and TRBJ1-4): GAGVSQSPSNKVTEKGKDVELRCDPISGHTALYWYRQSLGQGLEFLIYFQGNSAPDKSGLPSDRFSAERTGGSVSTLTIQRTQQEDSAVYLCASSLPGRFEKLFFGSGTQLSVL.

This clone was observed a handful of times. A junction end diverges from the germline sequence, so it may reflect a read error. This rearrangement joins TRBV7-7 to TRBJ2-6, with 10 bases aligning to TRBD2. In germline, CDR1 is SSHAT, CDR2 FNYEAQ (reference sequence). The CDR3 runs to 16 residues. CDR3 sequence reads: CASSLAGGAGANVLTF. The DNA for the CDR3 is TGTGCTAGCAGCTTAGCGGGGGGCGCTGGGGCCAACGTCCTGACTTTC.

The rearrangement uses TRBV28 and TRBJ2-6; possible D gene TRBD2, 5 bases. Germline V gene lookup returns CDR1 MDHEN and CDR2 SYDVKM. Trimming left V 6 bases short and J 3 bases short, with 12 bases between. This CDR3 comprises 15 residues. The CDR3 sequence is CASRQSGGGANVLTF. The CDR3 nucleotides read TGTGCCAGCAGACAAAGTGGAGGTGGGGCCAACGTCCTGACTTTC.

The chain carries TRBV27 and TRBJ1-1; 7 bases fit TRBD1. The CDR3 length is 15 residues. Germline CDR1 reads MNHEY; CDR2 reads SMNVEV (reference sequence). V gave up 6 bases and J gave up 1 base; unmatched junction bases: 8. This chain's CDR3 is CASRTLGDRNTEAFF. The CDR3 nucleotides read TGTGCCAGCAGAACCCTGGGGGACAGGAACACTGAAGCTTTCTTT.

Only a few counts were recorded for this clone. This chain links TRBV5-4 with TRBJ2-3; D unresolved. The CDR3 is 13 amino acids. The germline V gene encodes CDR1 SGHNT and CDR2 YYREEE (reference sequence). Trimming cost V 3 bases and J 0 bases, with 5 bases left between them. The CDR3 DNA is TGTGCCAGCAGCTCCTTAAGCACAGATACGCAGTATTTT. This codes for CASSSLSTDTQYF.

V usage is TRBV9 and J usage is TRBJ2-6; 8 bases align to TRBD1. The trim removed 5 bases at V and 1 base at J, leaving 2 bases unmatched. This CDR3 region has 15 residues. Germline loops: CDR1 SGDLS, CDR2 YYNGEE. CDR3 loop: CASSRTGSGANVLTF. Written as DNA, the CDR3 is TGTGCCAGCAGTCGGACAGGGTCTGGGGCCAACGTCCTGACTTTC.

J is TRBJ2-7 and V is TRBV9, with 8 bases that match TRBD2. The CDR3 spans 17 residues. After removal of 3 bases from V and 2 bases from J, the junction contained 13 bases not matched to a gene. CDR1 and CDR2 (germline): SGDLS, YYNGEE. Here the CDR3 DNA reads TGTGCCAGCAGCGAAACCCCTACTAGCGGAACCACCTACGAGCAGTACTTC. It is translated as CASSETPTSGTTYEQYF.

The J gene is TRBJ2-1, the V gene TRBV19; TRBD2 matches at 13 bases. Germline V gene data show CDR1 as LNHDA and CDR2 as SQIVND (reference sequence). This CDR3 is 15 amino acids long. Trimming took 3 bases from V and 10 from J; bases not matched to a gene: 6. CDR3: CASSIGLGLAGEQFF. The CDR3 DNA is TGTGCCAGTAGTATCGGATTGGGACTAGCGGGGGAGCAGTTCTTC.

The chain couples TRBV19 to TRBJ2-7; 7 bases agree with TRBD1. Germline assignment: CDR1 LNHDA and CDR2 SQIVND (reference sequence). The ends lost 6 bases at V and 3 bases at J; junction bases unmatched: 11. The CDR3 totals 15 residues. DNA of the CDR3: TGTGCCAGTAGGGTTACAGGGGCGACCTACTACGAGCAGTACTTC. It encodes CASRVTGATYYEQYF.

CDR3 in amino acids: CASSLRDPEAFF. The CDR3 bases are TGTGCCAGCAGTTTAAGGGACCCAGAAGCTTTCTTT. This chain uses TRBV28 with TRBJ1-1; the D gene is possibly TRBD1 (5 bases). Germline V lookup: CDR1 MDHEN, CDR2 SYDVKM. This CDR3 spans 12 amino acids. The ends were cut back, 2 bases at V and 8 bases at J, with 9 bases in the middle.

This chain links TRBV2 with TRBJ2-2; TRBD2 matches 8 bases. Per germline, CDR1 SNHLY and CDR2 FYNNEI. V shed 10 bases and J 6 bases; nucleotides not matched to a gene: 10. The CDR3 covers 14 residues. The CDR3 nucleotides read TGTGCCACCCGGGAAAATAGCGGGGCCGGGGAGCTGTTTTTT. It is translated as CATRENSGAGELFF.

The sample holds a few counts of this clone. J is TRBJ2-5 and V is TRBV5-4; TRBD2 matches 8 bases. The CDR3 loop spans 17 amino acids. Germline V gene lookup returns CDR1 SGHNT and CDR2 YYREEE (reference sequence). V gave up 1 base and J gave up 5 bases; unmatched junction bases: 13. The chain's CDR3 is CASSLRAGDPGWETQYF. The CDR3 bases are TGTGCCAGCAGCTTGAGAGCGGGGGACCCCGGCTGGGAGACCCAGTACTTC. Drawing the rest from reference TRBV5-4 and TRBJ2-5, the complete variable domain is ETGVTQSPTHLIKTRGQQVTLRCSSQSGHNTVSWYQQALGQGPQFIFQYYREEENGRGNFPPRFSGLQFPNYSSELNVNALELDDSALYLCASSLRAGDPGWETQYFGPGTRLLVL.

Turning to this clone: The sample carries other DNA sequences with the same CDR3. The rearrangement links TRBV18 to TRBJ1-2; D is unclear. Trimming took 2 bases from V and 1 from J, leaving 2 bases between them. Germline CDR1 and CDR2: KGHSH and LQKENI. The CDR3 covers 12 residues. In nucleotides, the CDR3 is TGTGCCAGCTCACCAAGTAACTATGGCTACACCTTC. This sequence encodes CASSPSNYGYTF.

This clone came up a few times. The chain uses TRBV7-9 and TRBJ2-3; TRBD2 matches 7 bases. Germline V gene sequence: CDR1 SEHNR, CDR2 FQNEAQ (reference sequence). The CDR3 has 14 amino acids. V shed 2 bases and J 4 bases; nucleotides not matched to a gene: 3. DNA of the CDR3: TGTGCCAGCAGCTTACGCGGGAGCTCAGATACGCAGTATTTT. Translated: CASSLRGSSDTQYF.

Remarks on this clone: Additional DNA sequences in this sample encode the identical CDR3. The chain recombines TRBV7-2 with TRBJ2-7; D may correspond to TRBD1 or TRBD2 (5 bases each). The germline V gene has CDR1 SGHTA and CDR2 FQGNSA. V gave up 3 bases and J gave up 0 bases, with 9 bases separating them. The CDR3 runs 14 residues. The CDR3 sequence is CASSLGDSSYEQYF. The CDR3 region has the DNA TGTGCCAGCAGCTTGGGGGATAGCTCCTACGAGCAGTACTTC.

The rearrangement uses TRBV7-9 and TRBJ2-7; 8 bases match TRBD1. Germline assignment: CDR1 SEHNR and CDR2 FQNEAQ (reference sequence). This CDR3 comprises 14 residues. Unmatched junction bases numbered 9, after V lost 8 bases and J lost 3 bases. The CDR3, as DNA: TGTGCCAGCGCCGGGACAGGAGGCAACTACGAGCAGTACTTC. This encodes CASAGTGGNYEQYF.

The chain employs TRBV29-1 and TRBJ2-3; 12 bases are a match to TRBD2. Germline-derived CDR1 and CDR2 are SQVTM and ANQGSEA. CDR3 length: 16 residues. J lost 4 bases, V lost 3 bases, and 8 bases had no gene match. The CDR3 loop is CSVEQLAGGRPDTQYF. CDR3 bases: TGCAGCGTTGAGCAACTAGCGGGGGGCCGACCAGATACGCAGTATTTT.

This clone was seen a few times. CDR3 sequence (DNA): TGTGCCAGCAGCCAAGCGGGGTACGAGCAGTACTTC. Protein sequence: CASSQAGYEQYF. The chain is built from TRBV4-2 and TRBJ2-7; maybe TRBD2 (5 bases). This CDR3 contains 12 residues. V was trimmed by 1 base and J by 4 bases, leaving 5 bases between them. From germline, CDR1 is LGHNA and CDR2 YNFKEQ.

The V call is TRBV30, the J call TRBJ1-2, with D maybe TRBD1 (6 bases). This CDR3 contains 12 residues. Germline lookup yields CDR1 GTSNPN and CDR2 SVGIG (reference sequence). The CDR3 bases are TGTGTGCTTTCGGGGGGCAACTATGGCTACACCTTC. It specifies CVLSGGNYGYTF.

The rearrangement uses TRBV6-5 and TRBJ1-1; tentatively, D is TRBD1 (5 bases). CDR3 length equals 15 residues. The ends were cut back, 0 bases at V and 3 bases at J, with 11 bases in the middle. Germline CDR1 MNHEY, CDR2 SVGAGI. CDR3 in amino acids: CASSYSSRAYTEAFF. In nucleotides, the CDR3 is TGTGCCAGCAGTTACTCATCCAGGGCTTACACTGAAGCTTTCTTT.

This CDR3 is CASRQAGTIQYQPQHF. The CDR3 DNA sequence: TGTGCCAGCCGACAGGCAGGGACGATCCAATATCAGCCCCAGCATTTT. The chain links TRBV27 to TRBJ1-5; maybe TRBD1 (6 bases). The CDR3 is 16 residues long. Germline values: CDR1 MNHEY, CDR2 SMNVEV (reference sequence). The V and J ends lost 8 bases and 5 bases respectively, with 22 bases between them.

This clone showed up just a few times. The rearrangement uses TRBV29-1 and TRBJ2-5, with 8 positions matching TRBD2. Germline CDR1 SQVTM, CDR2 ANQGSEA. V lost 8 bases, J lost 4 bases, and 6 bases stayed unmatched. The CDR3 length is 12 residues. CDR3 loop: CSPNGGGETQYF. CDR3 nucleotide sequence: TGCAGCCCAAACGGGGGGGGAGAGACCCAGTACTTC.

This sequence joins TRBV6-4 and TRBJ2-3; tentative D call: TRBD2 (7 bases). Germline V gene lookup returns CDR1 MRHNA and CDR2 SNTAGT. This CDR3 is 16 amino acids long. The V end was cut by 5 bases, the J end by 2 bases, with 17 bases between. The DNA for the CDR3 is TGTGCCAGCAGTCCGAAGGGGGGGCGAAACACAGATACGCAGTATTTT. This translates into CASSPKGGRNTDTQYF.

In this sample, this clone turned up a few times. This chain joins TRBV30 and TRBJ1-2; the D gene is possibly TRBD1 (6 bases). The germline V gene has CDR1 GTSNPN and CDR2 SVGIG (reference sequence). CDR3 size: 12 residues. V was clipped by 7 bases and J by 9 bases, with 18 bases between them. Here the CDR3 DNA reads TGTGCCTTTATCCGGACAGTTGTGAGCTACACCTTC. It is translated as CAFIRTVVSYTF.